A single sample gave rise to the 17 T cell receptor beta chains below, sequenced in a study of blood T cell repertoires in COVID-19. TCRdb's table, derived via immunoSEQ multiplex PCR, lists solely in-frame clones and lacks some. The sample has fewer than 250,000 clones, 80% to 85% seen once. Sequences were obtained from peripheral blood. These receptors were taken from a man aged 30 to 45 with active or convalescent COVID-19.

This clone was detected a few times. The chain carries TRBV6-5 and TRBJ1-1, with 9 bases identical to TRBD1. The CDR3 spans 14 residues. Germline V gene lookup returns CDR1 MNHEY and CDR2 SVGAGI. V trimming: 2 bases; J trimming: 6 bases; junction bases outside the gene matches: 4. The CDR3 sequence is CASSYLDRGAEAFF. In DNA, the CDR3 is TGTGCCAGCAGTTACCTGGACAGGGGTGCTGAAGCTTTCTTT.

V and J are TRBV7-9 and TRBJ2-1, with 7 bases aligning to TRBD2. The CDR3 totals 15 residues. The V and J ends lost 5 bases and 1 base, in that order; junction bases with no gene match: 5. Germline V gene data show CDR1 as SEHNR and CDR2 as FQNEAQ (reference sequence). This CDR3 is CASSVSGPSYNEQFF. CDR3 nucleotides: TGTGCCAGCAGCGTTAGCGGGCCGTCCTACAATGAGCAGTTCTTC.

CDR3 sequence reads: CASSFTSPTEGEQFF. The CDR3 nucleotides are TGCGCCAGCAGCTTCACTAGCCCAACTGAGGGTGAGCAGTTCTTC. This chain links TRBV5-1 with TRBJ2-1; perhaps TRBD2 as D (6 bases). The CDR3 loop spans 15 amino acids. CDR1 and CDR2 from the germline V gene are SGHRS and YFSETQ. Deletions cut 2 bases from V and 9 bases from J, with 18 bases between.

The V and J genes are TRBV7-2 and TRBJ2-5; 8 nucleotides align to TRBD2. Losses at the gene ends were 1 base for V and 2 bases for J; bases not matched to a gene: 9. This CDR3 contains 17 residues. Looked up from germline, CDR1 is SGHTA and CDR2 is FQGNSA. In nucleotides, the CDR3 is TGTGCCAGCAGCTTAGGGTCGGCGGGGGGACCACAAGAGACCCAGTACTTC. Residues: CASSLGSAGGPQETQYF. The entire variable domain, with the rest obtained from reference TRBV7-2 and TRBJ2-5, is as follows: GAGVSQSPSNKVTEKGKDVELRCDPISGHTALYWYRQSLGQGLEFLIYFQGNSAPDKSGLPSDRFSAERTGGSVSTLTIQRTQQEDSAVYLCASSLGSAGGPQETQYFGPGTRLLVL.

The rearrangement uses TRBV19 and TRBJ1-2, with 9 nucleotides matching TRBD1. The germline V gene encodes CDR1 LNHDA and CDR2 SQIVND (reference sequence). Germline trimming cut 8 bases from V and 4 bases from J; bases unmatched to any gene: 2. The CDR3 totals 12 residues. CDR3 sequence (DNA): TGTGCCAGTGAGACAGGGGGCTATGGCTACACCTTC. This sequence encodes CASETGGYGYTF.

The J gene is TRBJ1-5, the V gene TRBV10-3; D gene unclear. Trimming pared 3 bases from V and 7 bases from J, leaving 16 bases between. The CDR3 runs 15 residues. Germline CDR1 reads ENHRY; CDR2 reads SYGVKD. DNA of the CDR3: TGTGCCATCAGTGACGTAGGTGGTCCGCGGCAGCCCCAGCATTTT. The encoded protein is CAISDVGGPRQPQHF.

The V and J genes are TRBV18 and TRBJ1-2, with 10 bases lining up with TRBD1. The trim removed 4 bases at V and 4 bases at J, leaving 12 bases unmatched. Germline assignment: CDR1 KGHSH and CDR2 LQKENI. The length of the CDR3 is 17 residues. This CDR3 is CASSLLPGTGDRYGYTF. CDR3 DNA sequence: TGTGCCAGCTCACTATTACCCGGGACAGGGGACCGCTATGGCTACACCTTC. Full variable domain (outside the CDR3, taken from reference TRBV18 and TRBJ1-2): NAGVMQNPRHLVRRRGQEARLRCSPMKGHSHVYWYRQLPEEGLKFMVYLQKENIIDESGMPKERFSAEFPKEGPSILRIQQVVRGDSAAYFCASSLLPGTGDRYGYTFGSGTRLTVV.

CDR3 residues: CASSSPDRGETQYF. DNA for the CDR3: TGCGCCAGCAGCTCCCCAGACAGGGGAGAGACCCAGTACTTC. This chain joins TRBV5-1 and TRBJ2-5; 8 nucleotides match TRBD1. From germline, CDR1 is SGHRS and CDR2 YFSETQ. The CDR3 contains 14 residues. V gave up 3 bases and J gave up 4 bases; unmatched junction bases: 5.

CDR3 sequence (DNA): TGCGCCAGCAGCCAGAGCCGACAGGGGACTAACTATGGCTACACCTTC. It codes for CASSQSRQGTNYGYTF. The genes are TRBV4-3 and TRBJ1-2, with 8 bases aligning to TRBD1. The CDR3 loop spans 16 amino acids. Germline CDR1 and CDR2: LGHNA and YSLEER. V shed 3 bases, J shed 0 bases, and the junction held 6 bases outside the gene matches.

The chain combines TRBV5-1 with TRBJ2-3; 11 bases are a match to TRBD2. Germline V gives CDR1 SGHRS, CDR2 YFSETQ. With V trimmed by 4 bases and J by 0 bases, 4 bases remained unmatched. The CDR3 has 16 residues. In DNA, the CDR3 is TGCGCCAGCAGCATAGCGGGAGGGCTGAGCACAGATACGCAGTATTTT. Translating it yields CASSIAGGLSTDTQYF.

This clone was counted between two and nine times. This chain links TRBV6-5 with TRBJ2-7; D is possibly TRBD1 (6 bases). Trimming cost V 7 bases and J 9 bases, with 22 bases left between them. Germline V gene sequence: CDR1 MNHEY, CDR2 SVGAGI. The CDR3 extends over 14 amino acids. CDR3 residues: CASTSGTRITWQYF. The CDR3, as DNA: TGTGCCAGCACCTCCGGGACACGTATTACGTGGCAGTACTTC.

The CDR3 region has the DNA TGTGCCAGCAGCCTCGACGGGGGATATTCACCCCTCCACTTT. It yields the protein CASSLDGGYSPLHF. The genes are TRBV6-5 and TRBJ1-6; D is possibly TRBD1 (5 bases). Germline CDR1 and CDR2: MNHEY and SVGAGI. The CDR3 has 14 amino acids. V was clipped by 6 bases and J by 8 bases, with 14 bases between them.

This chain joins TRBV7-9 and TRBJ2-3, with a possible D match to TRBD2 (5 bases). CDR1 and CDR2 from the germline V gene are SEHNR and FQNEAQ (reference sequence). The V end was cut by 1 base, the J end by 5 bases, with 10 bases between. CDR3 length equals 14 residues. CDR3 sequence: CASSLVSGRDTQYF. The CDR3 coding sequence is TGTGCCAGCAGCTTAGTCTCGGGGAGAGATACGCAGTATTTT.

This chain connects TRBV13 to TRBJ2-5; 13 bases are a match to TRBD2. Germline V lookup: CDR1 PRHDT, CDR2 FYEKMQ (reference sequence). V was clipped by 4 bases and J by 4 bases; unmatched bases: 9. This CDR3 is 17 amino acids long. DNA for the CDR3: TGTGCCAGCAGCTCCAGGACTAGCGGGAGAAGGGCAGAGACCCAGTACTTC. Its translation is CASSSRTSGRRAETQYF.

J is TRBJ2-7 and V is TRBV5-1, with TRBD1 identical over 7 bases. V lost 3 bases to trimming and J lost 10 bases; unmatched junction nucleotides: 7. The CDR3 runs 12 residues. From germline, CDR1 is SGHRS and CDR2 YFSETQ. The CDR3: CASSYIDRDQYF. CDR3 sequence (DNA): TGCGCCAGCAGCTATATAGACAGGGACCAGTACTTC.

In this sample, this clone turned up once. The rearrangement links TRBV27 to TRBJ2-3; 10 bases map to TRBD2. Germline-derived CDR1 and CDR2 are MNHEY and SMNVEV (reference sequence). Losses at the gene ends were 5 bases for V and 2 bases for J; bases not matched to a gene: 4. This CDR3 is built from 15 residues. CDR3 amino acids: CASSPTSGYTDTQYF. The CDR3 DNA reads as TGTGCCAGCAGTCCGACTAGCGGGTACACAGATACGCAGTATTTT.

The rearrangement joins TRBV9 to TRBJ1-4; 12 nucleotides agree with TRBD1. The CDR3 runs 16 residues. V shed 4 bases, J shed 7 bases, and the junction held 8 bases outside the gene matches. Germline assignment: CDR1 SGDLS and CDR2 YYNGEE. CDR3 DNA sequence: TGTGCCAGCAGCCCCGGGACAGGGGGCGGGAGTGAAAAACTGTTTTTT. It specifies CASSPGTGGGSEKLFF.